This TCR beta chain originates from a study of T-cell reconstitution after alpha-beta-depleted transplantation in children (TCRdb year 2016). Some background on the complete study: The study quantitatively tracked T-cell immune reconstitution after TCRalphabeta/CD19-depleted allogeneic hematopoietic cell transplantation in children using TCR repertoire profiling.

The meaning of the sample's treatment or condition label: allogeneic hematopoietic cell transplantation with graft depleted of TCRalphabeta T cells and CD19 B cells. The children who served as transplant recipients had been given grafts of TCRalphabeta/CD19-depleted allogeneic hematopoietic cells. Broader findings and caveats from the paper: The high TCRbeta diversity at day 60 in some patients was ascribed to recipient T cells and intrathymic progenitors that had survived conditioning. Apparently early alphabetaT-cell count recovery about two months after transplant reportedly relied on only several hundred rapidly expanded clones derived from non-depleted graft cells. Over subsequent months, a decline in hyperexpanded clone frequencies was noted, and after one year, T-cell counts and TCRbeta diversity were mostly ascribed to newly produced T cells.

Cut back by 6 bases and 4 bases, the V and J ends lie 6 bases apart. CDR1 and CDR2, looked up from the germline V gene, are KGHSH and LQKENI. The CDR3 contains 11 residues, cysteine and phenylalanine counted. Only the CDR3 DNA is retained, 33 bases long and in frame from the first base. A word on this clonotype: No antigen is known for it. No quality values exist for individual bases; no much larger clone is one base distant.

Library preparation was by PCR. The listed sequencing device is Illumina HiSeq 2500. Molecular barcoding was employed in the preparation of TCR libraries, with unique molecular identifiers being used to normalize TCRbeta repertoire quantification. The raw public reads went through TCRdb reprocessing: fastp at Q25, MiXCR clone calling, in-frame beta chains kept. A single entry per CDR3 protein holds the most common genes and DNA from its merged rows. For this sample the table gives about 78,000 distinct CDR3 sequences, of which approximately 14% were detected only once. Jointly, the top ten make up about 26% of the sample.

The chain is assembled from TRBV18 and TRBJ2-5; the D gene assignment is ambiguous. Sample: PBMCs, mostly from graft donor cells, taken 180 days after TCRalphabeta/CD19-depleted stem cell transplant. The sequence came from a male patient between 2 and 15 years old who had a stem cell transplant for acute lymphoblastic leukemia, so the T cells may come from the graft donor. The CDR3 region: CASSQTETQYF. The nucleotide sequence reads TGTGCCAGCTCCCAGACAGAGACCCAGTACTTC.